The next 29 T cell receptor beta chains were all read from a single sample in a study of blood T cell repertoires in COVID-19. Only in-frame clones appear in the TCRdb table, and some are missing; sequencing was by immunoSEQ multiplex PCR. The data contain about 95,000 clones, 65% to 85% of them seen just once; the ten biggest clones take up 20% to 25%. The source material was peripheral blood. The source of these receptors is an elderly man with active or convalescent COVID-19.

The V gene is TRBV6-5, the J gene TRBJ1-1; 8 nucleotides agree with TRBD1. CDR1 MNHEY and CDR2 SVGAGI come from the germline V gene. V lost 5 bases, J lost 4 bases, and 6 bases stayed unmatched. The CDR3 consists of 14 residues. CDR3 DNA: TGTGCCAGCAGTACGGACAGGGCGGGCACTGAAGCTTTCTTT. This gives the protein CASSTDRAGTEAFF.

This chain links TRBV28 with TRBJ2-7, with 10 nucleotides matching TRBD1. Per germline, CDR1 MDHEN and CDR2 SYDVKM. The CDR3 runs 15 residues. V lost 6 bases and J lost 3; bases outside the gene matches: 8. The CDR3 sequence: CASRQPGQGYYEQYF. CDR3 coding DNA: TGTGCCAGCAGACAACCGGGACAGGGGTACTACGAGCAGTACTTC.

This clone was seen only once. The rearrangement links TRBV7-2 to TRBJ2-2, with 7 nucleotides matching TRBD2. This CDR3 region has 14 residues. CDR1 is SGHTA, CDR2 FQGNSA, per germline. J lost 3 bases, V lost 4 bases, and 2 bases had no gene match. CDR3 region: CASSWGGDTGELFF. The CDR3 DNA reads TGTGCCAGCAGCTGGGGAGGGGACACCGGGGAGCTGTTTTTT.

The rearrangement links TRBV4-1 to TRBJ2-6, with no clear D. There are 16 residues in the CDR3. V lost 0 bases to trimming and J lost 1 base, with 7 bases between them. Germline loops: CDR1 MGHRA, CDR2 YSYEKL. CDR3 coding DNA: TGCGCCAGCAGCCAAGATCGAGGTTCTGGGGCCAACGTCCTGACTTTC. It is translated as CASSQDRGSGANVLTF.

Details on this clone: Other DNA sequences within the sample encode an identical CDR3. The chain joins TRBV4-3 to TRBJ2-3, with TRBD1 matching over 8 bases. J lost 0 bases, V lost 1 base, and 0 bases had no gene match. CDR3 length equals 15 residues. Germline CDR1 and CDR2: LGHNA and YSLEER. The CDR3 DNA follows: TGCGCCAGCAGCCAAGGGACAGGGAGCACAGATACGCAGTATTTT. Its translation is CASSQGTGSTDTQYF.

This clone was detected only once. The chain is built from TRBV10-2 and TRBJ1-3; D possibly corresponds to TRBD1 (5 bases). From germline, CDR1 is WSHSY and CDR2 SAAADI. V gave up 3 bases and J gave up 3 bases, with 9 bases separating them. The CDR3 is 14 residues long. As DNA, the CDR3 is TGCGCCAGCAGTGACGGGGGTTTTGGAAACACCATATATTTT. It translates to CASSDGGFGNTIYF.

The sample holds one count of this clone. The J gene is TRBJ1-6, the V gene TRBV5-4; maybe TRBD1 (6 bases). The V and J ends lost 4 bases and 8 bases respectively, with 13 bases between them. Looked up from germline, CDR1 is SGHNT and CDR2 is YYREEE (reference sequence). CDR3 length: 14 amino acids. CDR3 DNA: TGTGCCAGCAGCGGGGGCCCGACCCATTCACCCCTCCACTTT. It translates to CASSGGPTHSPLHF.

This rearrangement joins TRBV10-3 to TRBJ1-4, with 9 bases matching TRBD1. This CDR3 contains 14 residues. The germline CDR1 and CDR2 sequences are ENHRY and SYGVKD. With 3 bases clipped from V and 7 bases from J, the junction kept 3 bases outside the gene matches. CDR3 DNA sequence: TGTGCCATCAGTGACGGGACAGGGAGTGAAAAACTGTTTTTT. Translation: CAISDGTGSEKLFF.

V is TRBV19 and J is TRBJ1-5; TRBD1 matches at 10 bases. The CDR3 loop spans 15 amino acids. Germline CDR1 is LNHDA and CDR2 is SQIVND (reference sequence). The ends lost 10 bases at V and 5 bases at J; junction bases unmatched: 11. In DNA, the CDR3 is TGTGCCACCCAAGGGGGACAGGGGTATTATCAGCCCCAGCATTTT. It encodes CATQGGQGYYQPQHF. Filled out from reference TRBV19 and TRBJ1-5, the complete variable domain reads DGGITQSPKYLFRKEGQNVTLSCEQNLNHDAMYWYRQDPGQGLRLIYYSQIVNDFQKGDIAEGYSVSREKKESFPLTVTSAQKNPTAFYLCATQGGQGYYQPQHFGDGTRLSIL.

A single count supports this clone. The chain carries TRBV5-6 and TRBJ1-5; D gene unclear. The length of the CDR3 is 15 residues. V lost 0 bases to trimming and J lost 6 bases, with 13 bases between them. Per the germline V gene, CDR1 is SGHDT and CDR2 is YYEEEE. Here the CDR3 reads CASSLAGRRTQPQHF. The CDR3 DNA is TGTGCCAGCAGCTTGGCTGGCCGGAGAACTCAGCCCCAGCATTTT.

V usage is TRBV6-1 and J usage is TRBJ2-5; 11 bases are a match to TRBD2. This CDR3 region has 16 residues. CDR1 is MNHNS, CDR2 SASEGT, per germline. Trimming removed 0 bases from V and 4 bases from J; junction bases left unmatched: 4. The CDR3 loop reads CASSEATLAGGETQYF. In DNA, the CDR3 is TGTGCCAGCAGTGAAGCCACGCTAGCGGGGGGAGAGACCCAGTACTTC.

The CDR3 coding sequence is TGTGCCAGCAGCTTGGCAGGGGGCGAGGACACCTTC. It is translated as CASSLAGGEDTF. The chain combines TRBV5-5 with TRBJ1-2, with 8 bases matching TRBD1. After removal of 0 bases from V and 12 bases from J, the junction contained 4 bases not matched to a gene. In germline, CDR1 is SGHKS, CDR2 YYEKEE (reference sequence). The CDR3 is 12 residues long.

This chain links TRBV7-8 with TRBJ2-7; TRBD1 aligns across 9 bases. The germline CDR1 and CDR2 sequences are SGHVS and FQNEAQ. The CDR3 loop spans 17 amino acids. V was clipped by 2 bases and J by 3 bases; unmatched bases: 11. The DNA of the CDR3 is TGTGCCAGCAGCTTACCTGAGGGGACAGGGTTGATCTACGAGCAGTACTTC. Its translation is CASSLPEGTGLIYEQYF.

The CDR3 region has the DNA TGTGCCAGCAGCTATCCGGGACAGAGGTCCGAGCAGTACTTC. Protein sequence: CASSYPGQRSEQYF. This sequence joins TRBV7-2 and TRBJ2-7; 7 bases line up with TRBD1. The CDR3 contains 14 residues. Unmatched junction bases numbered 9, after V lost 4 bases and J lost 6 bases. The germline gives CDR1 SGHTA, CDR2 FQGNSA.

A remark on this clone: The sample holds other DNA sequences that translate to the same CDR3. The rearrangement uses TRBV10-3 and TRBJ2-2; possibly TRBD2 for D (5 bases). Germline V gene data show CDR1 as ENHRY and CDR2 as SYGVKD. The ends were cut back, 6 bases at V and 0 bases at J, with 5 bases in the middle. The CDR3 length is 13 residues. CDR3 sequence: CAISGTNTGELFF. CDR3 DNA: TGTGCCATCAGCGGGACGAACACCGGGGAGCTGTTTTTT.

V gene TRBV6-2 or TRBV6-3 combines with J gene TRBJ1-5, with TRBD1 identical over 11 bases. CDR1 and CDR2 (germline): MNHEY, SVGEGT. J lost 5 bases, V lost 5 bases, and 2 bases had no gene match. The CDR3 consists of 14 residues. The CDR3 reads CASSGQGAYQPQHF. In DNA form, the CDR3 reads TGTGCCAGCAGTGGACAGGGGGCATATCAGCCCCAGCATTTT.

The J gene is TRBJ1-2, the V gene TRBV5-6; no firm D call. Germline V gives CDR1 SGHDT, CDR2 YYEEEE. The CDR3 contains 14 residues. V was clipped by 4 bases and J by 2 bases, with 12 bases between them. CDR3 nucleotide sequence: TGTGCCAGCAGCATGGACGGGATGAACTATGGCTACACCTTC. Amino acids: CASSMDGMNYGYTF.

The J gene is TRBJ2-6, the V gene TRBV29-1; possibly TRBD2 for D (6 bases). Between the trimmed V and J ends, which lost 1 base and 0 bases, there was a span of 10 bases. Germline assignment: CDR1 SQVTM and CDR2 ANQGSEA. This CDR3 is 16 amino acids long. The CDR3: CSVEASVDSGANVLTF. In DNA, the CDR3 is TGCAGCGTTGAAGCTAGCGTGGACTCTGGGGCCAACGTCCTGACTTTC.

This chain joins TRBV3-1 (or the pseudogene TRBV3-2) and TRBJ1-6; TRBD1 matches 9 bases. This CDR3 has 14 amino acids. From germline, CDR1 is LGHDT and CDR2 YNNKEL (reference sequence). V lost 4 bases to trimming and J lost 5 bases; unmatched junction nucleotides: 0. In nucleotides, the CDR3 is TGTGCCAGCAGCCGGACAGGGGATAATTCACCCCTCCACTTT. Translated, it gives CASSRTGDNSPLHF.

The chain combines TRBV7-2 with TRBJ1-6; D is undetermined. In germline, CDR1 is SGHTA, CDR2 FQGNSA. Trimming removed 3 bases at V and 7 bases at J, with 13 bases between. CDR3 size: 15 residues. The CDR3 nucleotides are TGTGCCAGCAGCTTTCGTGCGACTATGAATTCACCCCTCCACTTT. It specifies CASSFRATMNSPLHF.

This chain uses TRBV7-9 with TRBJ1-2; 7 nucleotides line up with TRBD1. The junction had 7 bases not matched to a gene; V was cut back by 5 bases and J by 4 bases. The CDR3 length is 14 residues. CDR1 and CDR2 from the germline V gene are SEHNR and FQNEAQ (reference sequence). The CDR3 DNA is TGTGCCAGCAGCACCCGGGACAGATTCTATGGCTACACCTTC. Its translation: CASSTRDRFYGYTF. Combining the CDR3 with reference TRBV7-9 and TRBJ1-2 gives the whole variable domain DTGVSQNPRHKITKRGQNVTFRCDPISEHNRLYWYRQTLGQGPEFLTYFQNEAQLEKSRLLSDRFSAERPKGSFSTLEIQRTEQGDSAMYLCASSTRDRFYGYTFGSGTRLTVV.

The chain has TRBV18 and TRBJ2-5, with 11 bases aligning to TRBD2. Germline assignment: CDR1 KGHSH and CDR2 LQKENI. The CDR3 runs to 15 residues. The ends lost 5 bases at V and 1 base at J; junction bases unmatched: 3. In DNA form, the CDR3 reads TGTGCCAGCTCAGGGGGACTAGCGGCCCAAGAGACCCAGTACTTC. It is translated as CASSGGLAAQETQYF. Combining the CDR3 with reference TRBV18 and TRBJ2-5 gives the whole variable domain NAGVMQNPRHLVRRRGQEARLRCSPMKGHSHVYWYRQLPEEGLKFMVYLQKENIIDESGMPKERFSAEFPKEGPSILRIQQVVRGDSAAYFCASSGGLAAQETQYFGPGTRLLVL.

The J gene is TRBJ1-5, the V gene TRBV29-1, with a possible D match to TRBD1 (6 bases). This CDR3 has 13 residues. CDR1 and CDR2 from the germline V gene are SQVTM and ANQGSEA. V shed 4 bases and J shed 0 bases, with 7 bases lying between them. CDR3 in amino acids: CSVAGDSNQPQHF. The CDR3 region has the DNA TGCAGCGTTGCAGGGGATAGCAATCAGCCCCAGCATTTT. The variable domain in full, with the rest retrieved from reference TRBV29-1 and TRBJ1-5, is SAVISQKPSRDICQRGTSLTIQCQVDSQVTMMFWYRQQPGQSLTLIATANQGSEATYESGFVIDKFPISRPNLTFSTLTVSNMSPEDSSIYLCSVAGDSNQPQHFGDGTRLSIL.

The chain links TRBV15 to TRBJ2-7, with D possibly TRBD1 on 6 matching bases. Trimming left V 1 base short and J 7 bases short, with 17 bases between. The germline V gene has CDR1 LNHNV and CDR2 YYDKDF (reference sequence). The CDR3 covers 15 residues. The CDR3 sequence: CATSRGFGQLREQYF. In nucleotides, the CDR3 is TGTGCCACCAGCAGAGGTTTCGGACAGCTGAGAGAGCAGTACTTC.

This chain connects TRBV7-9 to TRBJ2-7, with D possibly being TRBD1 (6 bases). In germline, CDR1 is SEHNR, CDR2 FQNEAQ (reference sequence). The CDR3 is 14 residues long. V was cut by 5 bases and J by 4 bases, with 15 bases left in between. CDR3 region: CASSPGYRAYEQYF. Here the CDR3 DNA reads TGTGCCAGCAGCCCAGGGTACAGGGCTTACGAGCAGTACTTC.

The chain couples TRBV4-3 to TRBJ1-1, with D possibly matching TRBD1 (5 bases). This CDR3 spans 15 amino acids. The germline V and J ends were trimmed by 1 base and 2 bases, with 11 bases remaining between them. Per germline, CDR1 LGHNA and CDR2 YSLEER. The CDR3 region is CASSQVVRANTEAFF. The DNA of the CDR3 is TGCGCCAGCAGCCAAGTGGTCAGGGCAAACACTGAAGCTTTCTTT.

The V gene is TRBV27, the J gene TRBJ2-3; 9 bases line up with TRBD2. Germline V CDR1 and CDR2: MNHEY, SMNVEV (reference sequence). The CDR3 has 15 residues. V shed 7 bases, J shed 5 bases, and the junction held 10 bases outside the gene matches. CDR3 protein: CASIGAGGYGDTQYF. CDR3 nucleotides: TGTGCCAGCATCGGGGCGGGGGGGTATGGAGATACGCAGTATTTT.

The chain has TRBV5-1 and TRBJ1-3; D remains unclear. Trimming took off 0 bases at V and 0 bases at J, with 10 bases between the two ends. This CDR3 contains 16 residues. The germline V gene encodes CDR1 SGHRS and CDR2 YFSETQ. For the CDR3, the DNA is TGCGCCAGCAGCTTGGCCCAGATCAGCTCTGGAAACACCATATATTTT. This encodes CASSLAQISSGNTIYF.

This clone was observed a single time. V is TRBV29-1 and J is TRBJ1-2; possibly TRBD1 for D (5 bases). V gave up 0 bases and J gave up 5 bases, with 13 bases separating them. In germline, CDR1 is SQVTM, CDR2 ANQGSEA. CDR3 length equals 14 residues. CDR3 protein: CSVEDGQGGYGYTF. The CDR3 DNA is TGCAGCGTTGAAGATGGGCAGGGAGGTTATGGCTACACCTTC.